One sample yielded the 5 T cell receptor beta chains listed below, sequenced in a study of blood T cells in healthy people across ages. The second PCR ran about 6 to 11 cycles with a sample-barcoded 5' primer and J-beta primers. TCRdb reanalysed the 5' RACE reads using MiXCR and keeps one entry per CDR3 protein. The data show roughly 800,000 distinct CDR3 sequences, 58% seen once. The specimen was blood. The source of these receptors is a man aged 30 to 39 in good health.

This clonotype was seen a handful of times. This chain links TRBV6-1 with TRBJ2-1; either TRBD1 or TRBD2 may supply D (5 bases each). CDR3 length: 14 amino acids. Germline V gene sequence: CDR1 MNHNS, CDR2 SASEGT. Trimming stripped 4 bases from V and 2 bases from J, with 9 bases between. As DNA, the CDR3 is TGTGCCAGCAGTGCCGGGGCCACCTACAATGAGCAGTTCTTC. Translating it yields CASSAGATYNEQFF.

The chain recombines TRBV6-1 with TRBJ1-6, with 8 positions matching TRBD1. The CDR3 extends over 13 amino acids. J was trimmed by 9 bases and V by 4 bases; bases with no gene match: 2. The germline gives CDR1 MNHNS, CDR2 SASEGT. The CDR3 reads CASSGTGRSPLHF. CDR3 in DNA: TGTGCCAGCAGTGGGACAGGGCGTTCACCCCTCCACTTT.

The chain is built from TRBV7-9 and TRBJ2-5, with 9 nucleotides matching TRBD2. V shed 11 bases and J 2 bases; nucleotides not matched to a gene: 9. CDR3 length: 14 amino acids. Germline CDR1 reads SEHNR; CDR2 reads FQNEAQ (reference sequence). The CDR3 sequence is CASQPGLAQETQYF. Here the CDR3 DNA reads TGTGCCTCCCAACCGGGACTAGCACAAGAGACCCAGTACTTC.

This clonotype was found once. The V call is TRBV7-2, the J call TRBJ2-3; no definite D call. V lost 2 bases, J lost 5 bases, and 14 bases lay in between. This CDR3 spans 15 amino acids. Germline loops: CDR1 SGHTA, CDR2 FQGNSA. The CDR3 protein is CASSLFGVSGDTQYF. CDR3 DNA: TGTGCCAGCAGCTTATTTGGGGTCTCAGGAGATACGCAGTATTTT.

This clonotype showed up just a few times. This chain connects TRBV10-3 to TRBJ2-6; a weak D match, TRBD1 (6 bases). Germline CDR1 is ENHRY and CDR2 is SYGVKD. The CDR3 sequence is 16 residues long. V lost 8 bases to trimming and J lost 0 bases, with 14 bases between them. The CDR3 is CAIAMSGDSGANVLTF. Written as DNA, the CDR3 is TGTGCCATCGCAATGTCAGGGGACTCTGGGGCCAACGTCCTGACTTTC.